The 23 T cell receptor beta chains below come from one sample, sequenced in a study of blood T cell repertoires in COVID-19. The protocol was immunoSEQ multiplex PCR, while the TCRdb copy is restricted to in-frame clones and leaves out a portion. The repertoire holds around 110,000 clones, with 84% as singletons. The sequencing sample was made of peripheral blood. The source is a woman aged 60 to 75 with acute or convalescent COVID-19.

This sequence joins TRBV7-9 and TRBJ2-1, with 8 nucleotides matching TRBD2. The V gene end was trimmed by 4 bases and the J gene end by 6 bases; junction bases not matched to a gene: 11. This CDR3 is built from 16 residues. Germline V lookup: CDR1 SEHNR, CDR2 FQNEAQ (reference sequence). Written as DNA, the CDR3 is TGTGCCAGCAGCTGGTTCTCTAGCGGGCCAACCAATGAGCAGTTCTTC. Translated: CASSWFSSGPTNEQFF.

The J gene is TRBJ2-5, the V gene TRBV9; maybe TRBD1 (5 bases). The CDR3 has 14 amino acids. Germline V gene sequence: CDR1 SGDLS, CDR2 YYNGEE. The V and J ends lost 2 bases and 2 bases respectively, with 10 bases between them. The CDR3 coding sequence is TGTGCCAGCAGCGTCACAGGAACACAAGAGACCCAGTACTTC. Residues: CASSVTGTQETQYF.

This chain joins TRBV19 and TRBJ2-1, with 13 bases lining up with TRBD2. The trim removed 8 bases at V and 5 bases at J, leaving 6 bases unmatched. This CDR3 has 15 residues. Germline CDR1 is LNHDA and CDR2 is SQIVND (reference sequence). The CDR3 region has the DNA TGTGCCAGTCGTGAGGGACTAGCGGGAAACAATGAGCAGTTCTTC. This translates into CASREGLAGNNEQFF.

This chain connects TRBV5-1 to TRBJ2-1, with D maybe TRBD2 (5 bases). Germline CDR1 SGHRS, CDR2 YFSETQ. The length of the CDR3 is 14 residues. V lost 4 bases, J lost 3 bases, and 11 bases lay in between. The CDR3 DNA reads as TGCGCCAGCAGCATGCTCGAGGGCTACAATGAGCAGTTCTTC. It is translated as CASSMLEGYNEQFF.

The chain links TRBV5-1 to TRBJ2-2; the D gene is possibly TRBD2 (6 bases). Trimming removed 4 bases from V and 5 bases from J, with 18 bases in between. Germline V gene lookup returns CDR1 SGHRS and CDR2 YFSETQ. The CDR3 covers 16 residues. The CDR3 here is CASSLSGGLSTGELFF. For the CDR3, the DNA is TGCGCCAGCAGCCTGAGTGGGGGGTTAAGTACCGGGGAGCTGTTTTTT.

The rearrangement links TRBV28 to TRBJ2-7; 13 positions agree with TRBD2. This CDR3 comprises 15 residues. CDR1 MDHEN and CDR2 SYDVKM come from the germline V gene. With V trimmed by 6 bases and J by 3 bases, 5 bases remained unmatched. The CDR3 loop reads CASSRTSGSLYEQYF. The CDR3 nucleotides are TGTGCCAGCAGCAGGACTAGCGGGAGTCTCTACGAGCAGTACTTC.

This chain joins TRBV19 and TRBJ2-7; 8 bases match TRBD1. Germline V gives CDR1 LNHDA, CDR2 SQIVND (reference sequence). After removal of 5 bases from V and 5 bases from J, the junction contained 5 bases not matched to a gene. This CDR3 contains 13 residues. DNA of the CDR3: TGTGCCAGTAGTGTGACAGGGGCGGACGAGCAGTACTTC. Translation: CASSVTGADEQYF.

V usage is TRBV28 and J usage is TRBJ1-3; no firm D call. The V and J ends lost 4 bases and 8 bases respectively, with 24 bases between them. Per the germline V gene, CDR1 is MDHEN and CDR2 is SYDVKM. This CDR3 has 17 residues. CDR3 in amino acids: CASSSLVRTVRLDTIYF. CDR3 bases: TGTGCCAGCAGTTCTCTCGTACGGACTGTTCGGTTAGACACCATATATTTT.

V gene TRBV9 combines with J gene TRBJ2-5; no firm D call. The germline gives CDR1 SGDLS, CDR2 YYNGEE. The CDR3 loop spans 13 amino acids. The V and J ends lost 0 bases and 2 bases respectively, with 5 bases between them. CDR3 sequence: CASSVDWQETQYF. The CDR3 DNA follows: TGTGCCAGCAGCGTAGACTGGCAAGAGACCCAGTACTTC. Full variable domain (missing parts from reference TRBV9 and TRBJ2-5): DSGVTQTPKHLITATGQRVTLRCSPRSGDLSVYWYQQSLDQGLQFLIQYYNGEERAKGNILERFSAQQFPDLHSELNLSSLELGDSALYFCASSVDWQETQYFGPGTRLLVL.

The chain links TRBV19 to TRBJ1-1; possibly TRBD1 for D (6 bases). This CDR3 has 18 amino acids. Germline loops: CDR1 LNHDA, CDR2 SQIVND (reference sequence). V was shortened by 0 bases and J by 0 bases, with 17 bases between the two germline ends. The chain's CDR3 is CASSIDNRVGMVNTEAFF. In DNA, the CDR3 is TGTGCCAGTAGTATAGATAACAGGGTGGGGATGGTGAACACTGAAGCTTTCTTT.

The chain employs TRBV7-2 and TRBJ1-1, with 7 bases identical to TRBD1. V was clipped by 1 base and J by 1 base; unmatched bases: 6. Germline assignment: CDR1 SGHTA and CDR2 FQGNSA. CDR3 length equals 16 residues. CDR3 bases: TGTGCCAGCAGCTTAGGTCCGACAGGGACGAACACTGAAGCTTTCTTT. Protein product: CASSLGPTGTNTEAFF. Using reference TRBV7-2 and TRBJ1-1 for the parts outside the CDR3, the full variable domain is GAGVSQSPSNKVTEKGKDVELRCDPISGHTALYWYRQSLGQGLEFLIYFQGNSAPDKSGLPSDRFSAERTGGSVSTLTIQRTQQEDSAVYLCASSLGPTGTNTEAFFGQGTRLTVV.

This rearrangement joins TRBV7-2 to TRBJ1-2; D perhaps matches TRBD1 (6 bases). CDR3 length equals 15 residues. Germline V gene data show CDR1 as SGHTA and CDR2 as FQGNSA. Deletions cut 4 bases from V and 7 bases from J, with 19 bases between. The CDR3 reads CASSSSWIQGIGYTF. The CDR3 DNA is TGTGCCAGCAGCTCTAGCTGGATACAGGGAATTGGCTACACCTTC. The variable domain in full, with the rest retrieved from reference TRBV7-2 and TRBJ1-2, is GAGVSQSPSNKVTEKGKDVELRCDPISGHTALYWYRQSLGQGLEFLIYFQGNSAPDKSGLPSDRFSAERTGGSVSTLTIQRTQQEDSAVYLCASSSSWIQGIGYTFGSGTRLTVV.

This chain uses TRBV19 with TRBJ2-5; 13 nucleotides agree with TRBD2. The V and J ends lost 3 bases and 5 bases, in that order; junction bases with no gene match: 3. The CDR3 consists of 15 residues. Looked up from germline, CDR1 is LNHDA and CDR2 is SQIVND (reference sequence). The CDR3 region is CASSMGLAGSETQYF. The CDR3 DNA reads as TGTGCCAGTAGTATGGGACTAGCGGGGTCGGAGACCCAGTACTTC.

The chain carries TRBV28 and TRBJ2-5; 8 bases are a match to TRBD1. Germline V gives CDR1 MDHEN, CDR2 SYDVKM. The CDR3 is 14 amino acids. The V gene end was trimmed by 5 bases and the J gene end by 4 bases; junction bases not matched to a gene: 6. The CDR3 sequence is CASSPRTGRETQYF. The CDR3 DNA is TGTGCCAGCAGTCCCCGGACAGGGAGAGAGACCCAGTACTTC.

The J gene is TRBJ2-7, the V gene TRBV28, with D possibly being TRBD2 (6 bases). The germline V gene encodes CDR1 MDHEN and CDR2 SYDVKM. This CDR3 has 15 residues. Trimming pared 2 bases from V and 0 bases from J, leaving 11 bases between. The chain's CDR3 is CASSLPGETSYEQYF. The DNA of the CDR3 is TGTGCCAGCAGTTTACCGGGAGAAACCTCCTACGAGCAGTACTTC.

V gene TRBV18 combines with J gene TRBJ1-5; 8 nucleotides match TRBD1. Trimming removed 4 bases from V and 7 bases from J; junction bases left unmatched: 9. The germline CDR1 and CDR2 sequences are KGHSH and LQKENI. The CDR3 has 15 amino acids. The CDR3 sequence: CASSLAGGEGQPQHF. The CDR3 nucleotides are TGTGCCAGCTCACTCGCAGGGGGCGAAGGGCAGCCCCAGCATTTT.

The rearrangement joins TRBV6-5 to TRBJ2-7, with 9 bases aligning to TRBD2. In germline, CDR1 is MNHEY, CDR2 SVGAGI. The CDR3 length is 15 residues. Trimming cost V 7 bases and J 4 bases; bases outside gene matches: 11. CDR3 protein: CASKSSGDPPYEQYF. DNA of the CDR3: TGTGCCAGCAAGTCTAGCGGGGATCCTCCTTACGAGCAGTACTTC.

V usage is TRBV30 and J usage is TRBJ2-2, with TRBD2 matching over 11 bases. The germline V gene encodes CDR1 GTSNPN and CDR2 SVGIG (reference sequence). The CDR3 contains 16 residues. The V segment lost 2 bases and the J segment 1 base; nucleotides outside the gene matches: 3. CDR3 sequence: CAWSPTSGRNTGELFF. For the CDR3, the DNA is TGTGCCTGGAGTCCTACTAGCGGGAGGAACACCGGGGAGCTGTTTTTT.

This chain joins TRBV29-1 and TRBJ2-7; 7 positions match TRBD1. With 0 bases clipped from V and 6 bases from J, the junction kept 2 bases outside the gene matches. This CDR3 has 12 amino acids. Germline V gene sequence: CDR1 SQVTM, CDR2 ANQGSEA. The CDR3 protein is CSVEESGGEQYF. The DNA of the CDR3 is TGCAGCGTTGAAGAGTCAGGGGGCGAGCAGTACTTC.

CDR3 in DNA: TGCGCCAGCTGGGACAGCGTCTATGGCTACACCTTC. It codes for CASWDSVYGYTF. This chain links TRBV10-1 with TRBJ1-2, with 7 bases aligning to TRBD1. The germline V gene has CDR1 WNHNN and CDR2 SYGVQD (reference sequence). The CDR3 length is 12 residues. V shed 8 bases and J 4 bases; nucleotides not matched to a gene: 4.

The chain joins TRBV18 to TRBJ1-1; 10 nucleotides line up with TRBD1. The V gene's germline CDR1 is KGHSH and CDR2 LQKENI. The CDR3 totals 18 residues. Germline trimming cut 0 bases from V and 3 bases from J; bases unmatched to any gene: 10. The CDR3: CASSPPRGQGRADTEAFF. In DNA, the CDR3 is TGTGCCAGCTCACCACCGAGGGGACAGGGGCGAGCGGACACTGAAGCTTTCTTT.

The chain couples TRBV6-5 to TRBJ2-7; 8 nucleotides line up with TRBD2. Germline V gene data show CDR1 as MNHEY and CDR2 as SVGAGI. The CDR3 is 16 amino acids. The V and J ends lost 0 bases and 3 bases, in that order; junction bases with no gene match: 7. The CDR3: CASSYSSAGGSYEQYF. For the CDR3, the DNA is TGTGCCAGCAGTTACTCTTCCGCGGGGGGAAGCTACGAGCAGTACTTC.

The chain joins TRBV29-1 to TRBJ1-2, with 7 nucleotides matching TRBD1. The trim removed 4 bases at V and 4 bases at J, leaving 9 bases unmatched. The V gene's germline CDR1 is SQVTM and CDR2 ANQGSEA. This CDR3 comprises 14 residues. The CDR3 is CSVGGTAVAYGYTF. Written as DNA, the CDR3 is TGCAGCGTTGGAGGGACAGCCGTCGCCTATGGCTACACCTTC.